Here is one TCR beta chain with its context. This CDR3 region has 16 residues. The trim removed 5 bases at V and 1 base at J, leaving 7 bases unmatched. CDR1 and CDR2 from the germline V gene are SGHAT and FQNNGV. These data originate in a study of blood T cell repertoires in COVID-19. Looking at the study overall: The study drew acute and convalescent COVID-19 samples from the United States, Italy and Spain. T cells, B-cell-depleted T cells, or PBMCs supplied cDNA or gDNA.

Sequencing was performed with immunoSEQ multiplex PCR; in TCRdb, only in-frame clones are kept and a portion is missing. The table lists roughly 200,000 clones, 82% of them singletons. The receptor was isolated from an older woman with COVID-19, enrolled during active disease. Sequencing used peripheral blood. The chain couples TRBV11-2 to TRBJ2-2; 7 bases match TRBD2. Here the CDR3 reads CASSTSPGGNTGELFF. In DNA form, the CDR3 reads TGTGCCAGCAGCACCTCCCCGGGGGGGAACACCGGGGAGCTGTTTTTT. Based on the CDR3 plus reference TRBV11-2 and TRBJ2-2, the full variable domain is EAGVAQSPRYKIIEKRQSVAFWCNPISGHATLYWYQQILGQGPKLLIQFQNNGVVDDSQLPKDRFSAERLKGVDSTLKIQPAKLEDSAVYLCASSTSPGGNTGELFFGEGSRLTVL.